The clone carrying this TCR beta chain showed up just a few times. The record originates from a study of blood T cell repertoires in COVID-19. Profiling relied on immunoSEQ multiplex PCR, and the TCRdb table lists in-frame clones only, not all of them. The table lists about 32,000 clones, over 85% of them singletons. Trimming removed 7 bases at V and 3 bases at J, with 7 bases between. The CDR3 totals 11 residues. Germline V CDR1 and CDR2: MNHEY, SVGAGI. Sequencing was carried out using peripheral blood. V usage is TRBV6-5 and J usage is TRBJ2-7, with D unclear. The sequence was collected from a male donor with active COVID-19. CDR3 in DNA: TGTGCCAGCACTAGGCTCTACGAGCAGTACTTC. Translation gives CASTRLYEQYF.